A single sample is the source of the 27 T cell receptor beta chains below, sequenced in a study of blood T cell repertoires in COVID-19. Assay used: immunoSEQ multiplex PCR; TCRdb lists only in-frame clones, some missing. The repertoire has fewer than 70,000 clones, more than 80% of them found once; the top ten carry more than 9%. Sequences were obtained from peripheral blood. The receptors here all came from an elderly woman with active COVID-19.

The genes are TRBV28 and TRBJ1-2; 10 positions match TRBD1. CDR3 size: 14 residues. V gave up 3 bases and J gave up 8 bases; unmatched junction bases: 6. From germline, CDR1 is MDHEN and CDR2 SYDVKM. CDR3 loop: CASSFPDRGPGYTF. As DNA, the CDR3 is TGTGCCAGCAGTTTCCCCGACAGGGGGCCCGGCTACACCTTC.

The chain is built from TRBV6-1 and TRBJ1-2, with 7 nucleotides matching TRBD1. The CDR3 covers 15 residues. Trimming cost V 2 bases and J 1 base; bases outside gene matches: 4. CDR1 is MNHNS and CDR2 is SASEGT in the germline V gene. The CDR3, as DNA: TGTGCCAGCAGTGAAATAGGGGGCGGTAACTATGGCTACACCTTC. Translating it yields CASSEIGGGNYGYTF.

This clone has a single count. The V call is TRBV7-2, the J call TRBJ2-3; 7 bases match TRBD1. Trimming took 3 bases from V and 6 from J; bases not matched to a gene: 12. The CDR3 is 16 residues long. The germline V gene has CDR1 SGHTA and CDR2 FQGNSA. The CDR3 DNA reads as TGTGCCAGCAGCTTGGGTTGGGCGGCACAGGGGGATACGCAGTATTTT. This gives the protein CASSLGWAAQGDTQYF. Combining the CDR3 with reference TRBV7-2 and TRBJ2-3 gives the whole variable domain GAGVSQSPSNKVTEKGKDVELRCDPISGHTALYWYRQSLGQGLEFLIYFQGNSAPDKSGLPSDRFSAERTGGSVSTLTIQRTQQEDSAVYLCASSLGWAAQGDTQYFGPGTRLTVL.

The V and J genes are TRBV4-1 and TRBJ2-6, with unresolved D. Germline-derived CDR1 and CDR2 are MGHRA and YSYEKL. The CDR3 spans 17 residues. Trimming cost V 2 bases and J 0 bases, with 11 bases left between them. The CDR3 DNA follows: TGCGCCAGCAGCCAATCCGCAGGCCTCTCTGGGGCCAACGTCCTGACTTTC. The encoded protein is CASSQSAGLSGANVLTF.

The chain has TRBV5-4 and TRBJ1-1, with 7 bases identical to TRBD1. In germline, CDR1 is SGHNT, CDR2 YYREEE (reference sequence). This CDR3 is 14 amino acids long. The trim removed 6 bases at V and 1 base at J, leaving 6 bases unmatched. The DNA for the CDR3 is TGTGCCAGCATGAGGGGGCTTACGAACACTGAAGCTTTCTTT. Residues: CASMRGLTNTEAFF.

This clone was seen a handful of times. The V gene is TRBV5-1, the J gene TRBJ1-3, with D unresolved. Germline V gene lookup returns CDR1 SGHRS and CDR2 YFSETQ. V lost 0 bases and J lost 1, with 11 bases in between. The CDR3 consists of 16 residues. The CDR3 sequence: CASSLVPGTSGNTIYF. The CDR3 DNA is TGCGCCAGCAGCTTGGTCCCGGGTACGTCTGGAAACACCATATATTTT.

This chain links TRBV23-1 with TRBJ1-6, with 7 bases fitting TRBD1. TRBV23-1 is designated an ORF whose function remains uncertain. The CDR3 loop spans 15 amino acids. With 6 bases clipped from V and 6 bases from J, the junction kept 8 bases outside the gene matches. CDR3 in DNA: TGCGCCAGCAGAACTCGCGGGACAGTTAATTCACCCCTCCACTTT. This codes for CASRTRGTVNSPLHF.

This chain links TRBV7-7 with TRBJ1-5; no clear D. V was pared by 3 bases and J by 3 bases, with 12 bases between. The CDR3 sequence is 15 residues long. Germline V gives CDR1 SSHAT, CDR2 FNYEAQ (reference sequence). The CDR3 reads CASSFCGQFNQPQHF. CDR3 DNA sequence: TGTGCCAGCAGCTTTTGTGGGCAGTTCAATCAGCCCCAGCATTTT.

This clone was seen only a few times. The chain recombines TRBV7-9 with TRBJ1-3; the D is unclear. Germline CDR1 is SEHNR and CDR2 is FQNEAQ (reference sequence). CDR3 length: 16 amino acids. Deletions cut 7 bases from V and 0 bases from J, with 16 bases between. The CDR3 sequence is CASTPPGPLSGNTIYF. CDR3 bases: TGTGCCAGCACCCCCCCGGGTCCCCTCTCTGGAAACACCATATATTTT.

The genes are TRBV7-9 and TRBJ2-1; 9 nucleotides align to TRBD2. The CDR3 consists of 16 residues. J gave up 8 bases and V 2 bases, and 10 bases lay outside the gene matches. Germline V CDR1 and CDR2: SEHNR, FQNEAQ (reference sequence). The CDR3 nucleotides are TGTGCCAGCAGCTTACTAGTAGCGGGGGTCGAGGATGAGCAGTTCTTC. It is translated as CASSLLVAGVEDEQFF.

The rearrangement joins TRBV5-1 to TRBJ1-1; 7 positions match TRBD1. The germline CDR1 and CDR2 sequences are SGHRS and YFSETQ. CDR3 size: 14 residues. Trimming removed 2 bases from V and 0 bases from J; junction bases left unmatched: 1. The CDR3 nucleotides are TGCGCCAGCAGCTTCGGGACAGTGAACACTGAAGCTTTCTTT. This gives the protein CASSFGTVNTEAFF.

J is TRBJ2-1 and V is TRBV18, with 9 bases that match TRBD1. The CDR3 is 15 residues long. The germline V gene encodes CDR1 KGHSH and CDR2 LQKENI. V lost 3 bases and J lost 1; bases outside the gene matches: 1. CDR3 nucleotide sequence: TGTGCCAGCTCACCGGACAGGGGTTCCTACAATGAGCAGTTCTTC. Protein product: CASSPDRGSYNEQFF.

This chain connects TRBV18 to TRBJ2-5; 9 positions match TRBD2. The CDR3 loop spans 23 amino acids. The germline V gene encodes CDR1 KGHSH and CDR2 LQKENI. The J segment lost 4 bases and the V segment lost 0 bases, leaving 27 bases of the junction unmatched. CDR3 protein: CASSPPGSPGRALAGRGGETQYF. Here the CDR3 DNA reads TGTGCCAGCTCACCACCAGGATCCCCCGGCAGGGCCCTAGCGGGAAGGGGTGGAGAGACCCAGTACTTC.

The chain combines TRBV5-6 with TRBJ2-1, with D possibly TRBD2 on 5 matching bases. Germline V CDR1 and CDR2: SGHDT, YYEEEE. With 4 bases removed from V and 2 bases from J, the gap between germline ends came to 10 bases. This CDR3 contains 14 residues. DNA of the CDR3: TGTGCCAGCAGCGGCGGGTCGCCCTACAATGAGCAGTTCTTC. Its protein is CASSGGSPYNEQFF.

As to this clone: Mismatch with germline at one junction end may stem from a read error. The rearrangement uses TRBV3-1 (or the pseudogene TRBV3-2) and TRBJ2-1, with D uncertain. CDR3 size: 13 residues. From germline, CDR1 is LGHDT and CDR2 YNNKEL (reference sequence). The CDR3 region is CVSSQGPFNEQFF. DNA for the CDR3: TGTGTCAGCAGCCAAGGGCCATTCAATGAGCAGTTCTTC.

This chain connects TRBV18 to TRBJ1-5; the D gene is possibly TRBD1 (6 bases). The CDR3 is 19 amino acids. The germline gives CDR1 KGHSH, CDR2 LQKENI. Trimming left V 4 bases short and J 2 bases short, with 24 bases between. The CDR3 sequence: CASSLATGIGMGGNQPQHF. CDR3 DNA: TGTGCCAGCTCACTAGCCACAGGGATAGGCATGGGTGGCAATCAGCCCCAGCATTTT.

V gene TRBV9 combines with J gene TRBJ2-2, with D perhaps matching TRBD1 (5 bases). The CDR3 length is 14 residues. Per the germline V gene, CDR1 is SGDLS and CDR2 is YYNGEE. Trimming shortened V by 4 bases and J by 1 base, and 8 bases separated the two germline ends. In DNA, the CDR3 is TGTGCCAGCAGCCTTCAGGGGAACACCGGGGAGCTGTTTTTT. It yields the protein CASSLQGNTGELFF.

J is TRBJ2-3 and V is TRBV10-2; 10 bases match TRBD1. Germline values: CDR1 WSHSY, CDR2 SAAADI. The CDR3 runs 14 residues. V shed 6 bases and J 1 base; nucleotides not matched to a gene: 1. The CDR3 sequence: CASSGTGGTDTQYF. In nucleotides, the CDR3 is TGCGCCAGCAGCGGGACAGGGGGCACAGATACGCAGTATTTT.

V usage is TRBV3-1 (or the pseudogene TRBV3-2) and J usage is TRBJ2-5, with 8 bases identical to TRBD1. Germline-derived CDR1 and CDR2 are LGHDT and YNNKEL (reference sequence). The CDR3 is 14 amino acids. After removal of 3 bases from V and 4 bases from J, the junction contained 4 bases not matched to a gene. The CDR3 region has the DNA TGTGCCAGCAGCCACCTACAGGGGGGAGAGACCCAGTACTTC. Amino acid sequence: CASSHLQGGETQYF.

CDR3 coding DNA: TGTGCCAGCAGCCCAGGGGGCGACTATGGCTACACCTTC. Its protein is CASSPGGDYGYTF. V gene TRBV6-5 combines with J gene TRBJ1-2, with TRBD1 matching over 8 bases. The J segment lost 3 bases and the V segment lost 6 bases, leaving 3 bases of the junction unmatched. The length of the CDR3 is 13 residues. Per the germline V gene, CDR1 is MNHEY and CDR2 is SVGAGI.

The chain's CDR3 is CASSLARRSYNEQFF. The CDR3 bases are TGCGCCAGCAGTTTAGCGCGCCGATCCTACAATGAGCAGTTCTTC. The chain carries TRBV10-1 and TRBJ2-1; D may be TRBD2 (5 bases). The CDR3 runs to 15 residues. Germline assignment: CDR1 WNHNN and CDR2 SYGVQD (reference sequence). V lost 5 bases to trimming and J lost 1 base, with 12 bases between them.

The chain uses TRBV19 and TRBJ1-2, with D possibly being TRBD1 (6 bases). V lost 6 bases, J lost 2 bases, and 22 bases lay in between. There are 17 residues in the CDR3. Germline CDR1 is LNHDA and CDR2 is SQIVND (reference sequence). CDR3 amino acids: CASSIPQGQSSNYGYTF. The DNA for the CDR3 is TGTGCCAGTAGCATCCCCCAGGGGCAGTCCTCCAACTATGGCTACACCTTC.

The chain employs TRBV27 and TRBJ1-4; D is unclear. Germline lookup yields CDR1 MNHEY and CDR2 SMNVEV (reference sequence). The CDR3 runs 15 residues. Trimming stripped 8 bases from V and 0 bases from J, with 13 bases between. CDR3 nucleotide sequence: TGTGCCAGCTCTAGTAACCCGGCAACTAATGAAAAACTGTTTTTT. Translating it yields CASSSNPATNEKLFF.

This clone was seen a few times. The chain links TRBV29-1 to TRBJ1-2; TRBD1 might be the D (5 bases). Germline V gene sequence: CDR1 SQVTM, CDR2 ANQGSEA. The CDR3 extends over 12 amino acids. Trimming removed 4 bases at V and 7 bases at J, with 13 bases between. The CDR3 coding sequence is TGCAGCGTTGTTGGAGGGGAGGGTGGCTACACCTTC. Residues: CSVVGGEGGYTF.

This rearrangement joins TRBV2 to TRBJ2-1; TRBD2 aligns across 7 bases. The trim removed 6 bases at V and 4 bases at J, leaving 6 bases unmatched. CDR3 length: 14 residues. Per the germline V gene, CDR1 is SNHLY and CDR2 is FYNNEI. Here the CDR3 reads CASRRTRLYNEQFF. The CDR3 bases are TGTGCCAGCAGACGGACTAGACTATACAATGAGCAGTTCTTC.

The V and J genes are TRBV28 and TRBJ1-2; no firm D call. Trimming shortened V by 2 bases and J by 1 base, and 8 bases separated the two germline ends. The germline gives CDR1 MDHEN, CDR2 SYDVKM. The CDR3 extends over 14 amino acids. For the CDR3, the DNA is TGTGCCAGCAGTTTACTCGGGGATAACTATGGCTACACCTTC. Residues: CASSLLGDNYGYTF.

The CDR3 sequence: CASSLDLAGGITDTQYF. CDR3 bases: TGTGCCAGCAGCTTGGACCTGGCGGGGGGTATCACAGATACGCAGTATTTT. The genes are TRBV7-9 and TRBJ2-3; 8 bases align to TRBD2. Germline V gives CDR1 SEHNR, CDR2 FQNEAQ (reference sequence). The CDR3 is 17 residues long. With V trimmed by 3 bases and J by 2 bases, 10 bases remained unmatched.